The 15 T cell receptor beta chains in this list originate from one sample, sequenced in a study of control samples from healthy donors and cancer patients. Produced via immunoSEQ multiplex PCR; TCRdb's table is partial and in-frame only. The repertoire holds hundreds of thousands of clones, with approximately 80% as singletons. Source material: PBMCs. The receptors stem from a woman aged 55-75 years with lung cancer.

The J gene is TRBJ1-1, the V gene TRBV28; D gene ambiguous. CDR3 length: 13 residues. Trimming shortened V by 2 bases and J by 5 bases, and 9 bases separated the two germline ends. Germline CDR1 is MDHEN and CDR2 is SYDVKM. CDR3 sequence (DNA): TGTGCCAGCAGTTTAAGACCGTCTACTGAAGCTTTCTTT. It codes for CASSLRPSTEAFF.

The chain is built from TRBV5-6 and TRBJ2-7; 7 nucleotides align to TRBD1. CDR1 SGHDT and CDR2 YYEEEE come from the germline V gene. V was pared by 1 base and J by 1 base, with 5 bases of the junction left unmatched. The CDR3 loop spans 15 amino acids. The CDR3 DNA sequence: TGTGCCAGCAGCTTGCGAGGCAGGGGGTCCTACGAGCAGTACTTC. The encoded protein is CASSLRGRGSYEQYF.

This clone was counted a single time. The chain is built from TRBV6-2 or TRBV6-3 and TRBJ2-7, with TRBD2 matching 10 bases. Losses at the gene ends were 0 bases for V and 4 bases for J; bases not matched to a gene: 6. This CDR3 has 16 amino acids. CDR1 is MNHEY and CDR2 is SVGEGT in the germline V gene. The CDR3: CASSYSWSSGSYEQYF. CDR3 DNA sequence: TGTGCCAGCAGTTACTCGTGGTCTAGCGGGAGTTACGAGCAGTACTTC.

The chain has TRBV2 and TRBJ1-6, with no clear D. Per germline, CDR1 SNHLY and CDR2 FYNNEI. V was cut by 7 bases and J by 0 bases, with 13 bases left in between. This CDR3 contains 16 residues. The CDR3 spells CASTDGVSSYNSPLHF. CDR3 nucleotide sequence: TGTGCCAGCACCGACGGGGTGAGCTCCTATAATTCACCCCTCCACTTT.

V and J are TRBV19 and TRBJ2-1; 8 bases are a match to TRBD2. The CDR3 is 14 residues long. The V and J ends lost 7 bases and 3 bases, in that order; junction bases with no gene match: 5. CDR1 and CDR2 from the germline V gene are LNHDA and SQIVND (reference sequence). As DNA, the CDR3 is TGTGCCAGTAACTACGGGGGGGACTACAATGAGCAGTTCTTC. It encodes CASNYGGDYNEQFF.

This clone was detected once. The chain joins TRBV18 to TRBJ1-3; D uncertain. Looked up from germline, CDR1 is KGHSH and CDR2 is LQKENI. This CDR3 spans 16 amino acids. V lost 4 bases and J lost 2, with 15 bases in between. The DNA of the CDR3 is TGTGCCAGCTCACAAGGGAGAGGAAAGACTGGAAACACCATATATTTT. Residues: CASSQGRGKTGNTIYF.

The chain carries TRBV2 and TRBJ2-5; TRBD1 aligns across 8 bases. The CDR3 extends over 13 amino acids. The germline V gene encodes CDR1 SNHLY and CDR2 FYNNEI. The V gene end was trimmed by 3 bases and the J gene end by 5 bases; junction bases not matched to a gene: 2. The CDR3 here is CASSDRGLETQYF. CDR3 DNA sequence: TGTGCCAGCAGTGACAGGGGGCTGGAGACCCAGTACTTC. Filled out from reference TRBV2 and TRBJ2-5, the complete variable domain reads EPEVTQTPSHQVTQMGQEVILRCVPISNHLYFYWYRQILGQKVEFLVSFYNNEISEKSEIFDDQFSVERPDGSNFTLKIRSTKLEDSAMYFCASSDRGLETQYFGPGTRLLVL.

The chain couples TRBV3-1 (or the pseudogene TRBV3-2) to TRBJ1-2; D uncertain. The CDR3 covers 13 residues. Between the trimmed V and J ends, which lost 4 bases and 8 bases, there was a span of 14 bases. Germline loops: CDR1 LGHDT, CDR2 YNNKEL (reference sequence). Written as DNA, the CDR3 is TGTGCCAGCAGCCTTACCGCGGAGGGCGGCTACACCTTC. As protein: CASSLTAEGGYTF.

The CDR3 loop is CASSYSSPSSGNTIYF. The CDR3 nucleotides read TGTGCCAGCAGTTACTCGAGCCCGAGCTCTGGAAACACCATATATTTT. This sequence joins TRBV6-5 and TRBJ1-3; D is unresolved. Trimming shortened V by 0 bases and J by 0 bases, and 9 bases separated the two germline ends. CDR3 size: 16 residues. CDR1 and CDR2 (germline): MNHEY, SVGAGI.

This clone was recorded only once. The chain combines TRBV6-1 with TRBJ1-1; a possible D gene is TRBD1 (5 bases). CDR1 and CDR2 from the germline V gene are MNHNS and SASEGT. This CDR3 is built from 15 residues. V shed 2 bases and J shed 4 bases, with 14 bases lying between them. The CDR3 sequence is CASSESGPGGTEAFF. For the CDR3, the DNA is TGTGCCAGCAGTGAAAGTGGCCCGGGGGGCACTGAAGCTTTCTTT.

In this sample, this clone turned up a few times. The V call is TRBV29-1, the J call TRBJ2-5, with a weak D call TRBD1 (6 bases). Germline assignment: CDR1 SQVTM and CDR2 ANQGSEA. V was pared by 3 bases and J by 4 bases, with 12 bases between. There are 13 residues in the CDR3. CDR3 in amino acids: CSVDRGKLETQYF. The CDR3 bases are TGCAGCGTTGACAGGGGAAAGTTAGAGACCCAGTACTTC.

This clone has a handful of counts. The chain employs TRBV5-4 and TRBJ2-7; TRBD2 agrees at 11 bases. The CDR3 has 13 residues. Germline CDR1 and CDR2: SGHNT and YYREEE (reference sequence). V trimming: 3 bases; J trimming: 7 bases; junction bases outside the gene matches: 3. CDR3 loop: CASSWLAGGEQYF. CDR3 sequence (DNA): TGTGCCAGCAGCTGGCTAGCGGGAGGTGAGCAGTACTTC.

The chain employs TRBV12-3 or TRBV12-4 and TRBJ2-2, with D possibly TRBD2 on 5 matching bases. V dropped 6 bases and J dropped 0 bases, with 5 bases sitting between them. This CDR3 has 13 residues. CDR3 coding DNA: TGTGCCAGCAGGCGGGCGAACACCGGGGAGCTGTTTTTT. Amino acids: CASRRANTGELFF.

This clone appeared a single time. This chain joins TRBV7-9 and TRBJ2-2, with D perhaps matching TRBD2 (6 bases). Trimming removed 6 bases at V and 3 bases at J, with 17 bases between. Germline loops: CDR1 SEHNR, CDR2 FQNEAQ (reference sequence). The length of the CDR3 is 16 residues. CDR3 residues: CASRRNRGEDTGELFF. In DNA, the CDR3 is TGTGCCAGCAGGCGTAACCGAGGGGAGGACACCGGGGAGCTGTTTTTT.

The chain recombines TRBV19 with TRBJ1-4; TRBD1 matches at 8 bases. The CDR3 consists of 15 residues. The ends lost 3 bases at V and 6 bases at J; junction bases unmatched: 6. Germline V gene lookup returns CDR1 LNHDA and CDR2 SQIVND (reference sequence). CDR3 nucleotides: TGTGCCAGTAGTATCGGACAGGGAAGGGATGAAAAACTGTTTTTT. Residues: CASSIGQGRDEKLFF.